The rows below give T cell receptor beta chains drawn from one sample of a study of blood T cell repertoires in COVID-19. Sequencing used immunoSEQ multiplex PCR; TCRdb keeps in-frame clones, though not all of them. The sample lists 250,000 to 300,000 clones, roughly four fifths occurring once. Sequenced sample: PBMCs or T cells enriched from blood (not recorded which). The receptor set was obtained from a man aged 30-40 years with acute COVID-19. Each CDR3 is given with its conserved first and last residue. A D gene is named only where the DNA matches it firmly. Only some rows state a clone size, as once, few, many or a class for expanded clones.

>-|-|TRBV6-5|TRBJ1-1
CAAYRGNTEAFF
TGTGCCGCGTACCGGGGGAACACTGAAGCTTTCTTT
>-|-|TRBV11-2|TRBJ1-1
CASSLLSGHTEAFF
TGTGCCAGCAGCTTACTTAGCGGTCACACTGAAGCTTTCTTT
>-|-|TRBV7-8|TRBJ1-4
CASSLSNYRATNEKLFF
TGTGCCAGCAGCTTAAGCAATTACAGAGCAACTAATGAAAAACTGTTTTTT
>-|-|TRBV6-5|TRBJ1-1
CASSYSFTAGEAFF
TGTGCCAGCAGTTACTCCTTTACGGCAGGTGAAGCTTTCTTT
>once|-|TRBV19|TRBJ1-4
CASSLRITATNEKLFF
TGTGCCAGTAGTTTGAGAATTACAGCAACTAATGAAAAACTGTTTTTT
>-|TRBD2|TRBV19|TRBJ2-3
CASSIQRGSIDTQYF
TGTGCCAGTAGTATTCAGCGGGGGAGTATAGATACGCAGTATTTT
>-|-|TRBV5-4|TRBJ1-5
CASSDASGQNQHF
TGTGCCAGCAGCGACGCCTCGGGACAAAATCAGCATTTT
>-|-|TRBV11-3|TRBJ1-4
CASSADSPFATNEKLFF
TGTGCCAGCAGCGCAGACAGCCCCTTTGCAACTAATGAAAAACTGTTTTTT
>many|TRBD1|TRBV5-5|TRBJ1-2
CASSLSGGNYGYTF
TGTGCCAGCAGCTTGTCAGGGGGGAACTATGGCTACACCTTC
>-|-|TRBV6-5|TRBJ1-1
CASSTGPENTEAFF
TGTGCCAGCAGTACGGGTCCGGAGAACACTGAAGCTTTCTTT
>-|-|TRBV29-1|TRBJ1-1
CFGRENTEAFF
TGCTTTGGCAGGGAGAACACTGAAGCTTTCTTT
>-|-|TRBV28|TRBJ1-1
CASILLGPQGTEAFF
TGTGCCAGCATTTTACTCGGTCCCCAGGGCACTGAAGCTTTCTTT
>few|-|TRBV14|TRBJ2-3
CASSRRQPFDADTQYF
TGTGCCAGCAGCCGACGACAGCCTTTTGACGCAGATACGCAGTATTTT
>few|-|TRBV18|TRBJ2-5
CASSPEETQYF
TGTGCCAGCTCACCGGAGGAGACCCAGTACTTC
>-|-|TRBV19|TRBJ1-5
CASKHSTAQHF
TGTGCCAGTAAACATAGTACAGCCCAGCATTTT
>-|-|TRBV5-1|TRBJ1-4
CASSSRSVATNEKLFF
TGCGCCAGCAGCTCGAGGTCCGTAGCAACTAATGAAAAACTGTTTTTT
>-|-|TRBV21-1|TRBJ2-1
CASRLQGNEQFF
TGTGCCAGCAGGTTGCAGGGGAATGAGCAGTTCTTC
>-|-|TRBV12-3/TRBV12-4|TRBJ1-4
CASSLTGLKLFF
TGTGCCAGCAGTTTAACAGGCCTGAAACTGTTTTTT
>-|TRBD2|TRBV5-4|TRBJ2-1
CASKTDPGGEQFF
TGTGCCAGCAAGACCGATCCGGGGGGTGAGCAGTTCTTC
>-|TRBD1|TRBV6-5|TRBJ1-6
CASNEGQLYNSPLHF
TGTGCCAGCAACGAGGGACAGCTCTATAATTCACCCCTCCACTTT
>-|-|TRBV6-5|TRBJ2-2
CASRRGQTNTGELFF
TGTGCCAGCAGACGTGGACAGACGAACACCGGGGAGCTGTTTTTT
>-|TRBD2|TRBV11-2|TRBJ2-2
CASRPSGRLGDTGELFF
TGTGCCAGCAGACCTAGCGGGAGGCTCGGGGACACCGGGGAGCTGTTTTTT
>-|-|TRBV9|TRBJ2-2
CASSVRASPTGELFF
TGTGCCAGCAGCGTGCGGGCCTCTCCCACCGGGGAGCTGTTTTTT
>-|-|TRBV6-5|TRBJ1-1
CASKVSQQRDTEAFF
TGTGCCAGCAAAGTTTCACAACAGAGAGACACTGAAGCTTTCTTT
>-|-|TRBV24-1|TRBJ2-5
CATSFSGKLETQYF
TGTGCCACCAGTTTCTCCGGGAAGTTAGAGACCCAGTACTTC
>-|-|TRBV6-1|TRBJ1-1
CASSESAGLTEAFF
TGTGCCAGCAGTGAATCTGCAGGGCTCACTGAAGCTTTCTTT
>-|TRBD2|TRBV15|TRBJ2-2
CATSRSGSGDRELFF
TGTGCCACCAGCAGGAGCGGGAGTGGGGACCGGGAGCTGTTTTTT
>-|-|TRBV5-4|TRBJ1-2
CASSFGGPYYGYTF
TGTGCCAGCAGCTTCGGCGGGCCTTACTATGGCTACACCTTC
>-|-|TRBV30|TRBJ1-2
CAWTRGPYGYTF
TGTGCCTGGACCAGGGGCCCCTATGGCTACACCTTC
>-|-|TRBV19|TRBJ1-5
CASTPNGHSNQPQHF
TGTGCCAGTACCCCGAACGGACATAGCAATCAGCCCCAGCATTTT
>-|-|TRBV3-1/TRBV3-2|TRBJ1-1
CASSPHAGGVATEAFF
TGTGCCAGCAGCCCGCACGCCGGCGGGGTGGCCACTGAAGCTTTCTTT
>-|TRBD2|TRBV24-1|TRBJ2-1
CATSLSGVKNEQFF
TGTGCCACCAGTCTTAGCGGGGTCAAGAATGAGCAGTTCTTC
>-|-|TRBV10-3|TRBJ2-1
CAISEIGTSNEQFF
TGTGCCATCAGTGAGATTGGAACTAGTAACGAGCAGTTCTTC
>few|-|TRBV12-3/TRBV12-4|TRBJ2-2
CASSHTPGELFF
TGTGCCAGCAGCCATACTCCCGGGGAGCTGTTTTTT
>-|-|TRBV29-1|TRBJ1-2
CSVAPPGLYGYTF
TGCAGCGTTGCTCCACCAGGCTTATATGGCTACACCTTC
>-|TRBD1|TRBV5-5|TRBJ2-2
CASSAYTGARELFF
TGTGCCAGCAGCGCGTATACAGGGGCGAGGGAGCTGTTTTTT
>once|-|TRBV19|TRBJ2-6
CASSGGTTGANVLTF
TGTGCCAGTTCGGGGGGCACGACCGGGGCCAACGTCCTGACTTTC
>-|-|TRBV9|TRBJ2-1
CASSVAGHEQFF
TGTGCCAGCAGCGTAGCTGGGCATGAGCAGTTCTTC
>many|-|TRBV28|TRBJ1-2
CASGGPTSIYGYTF
TGTGCCAGCGGAGGACCGACCTCTATCTATGGCTACACCTTC